In this sample, the clone carrying this T cell receptor beta chain turned up a few times. No antigen is known for it. TCRbeta library construction was performed incorporating unique molecular identifiers. MiXCR was run by TCRdb on the PCR reads, yielding one entry per CDR3 protein. The repertoire holds more than 500,000 distinct CDR3 sequences, with around 10% as singletons. The sample is drawn from a study of T-cell reconstitution after alpha-beta-depleted transplantation in children. Whole-study findings and limits: In patients about two months after transplant, alpha-beta T cells reportedly arose from several hundred expanded graft clones. Diversity and T-cell counts at one year after transplant derived mostly from new T cells. Some patients' high day-60 TCRbeta diversity was traced to surviving recipient T cells and thymic progenitors.

J lost 0 bases, V lost 3 bases, and 5 bases had no gene match. The CDR3 extends over 16 amino acids. Germline loops: CDR1 ENHRY, CDR2 SYGVKD. This sequence was found in a female patient aged 2-10 years who had a stem cell transplant for aplastic anemia, so the T cells may come from the graft donor. Material: PBMCs, mostly from graft donor cells, obtained 180 days after TCRalphabeta/CD19-depleted stem cell transplant. This chain joins TRBV10-3 and TRBJ2-3, with 8 nucleotides matching TRBD1. DNA for the CDR3: TGTGCCATCAGTGATTCCGGGACAGGAAGCACAGATACGCAGTATTTT. Translated: CAISDSGTGSTDTQYF.